This T cell receptor beta chain was sequenced in a study of T-cell reconstitution after alpha-beta-depleted transplantation in children. The V gene lost 1 base and the J gene lost 3 bases, with 18 bases spanning the gap. Germline V gene data show CDR1 as SGHAT and CDR2 as FQNNGV. There are 18 residues in the CDR3. Preparation of the TCRbeta library was carried out with unique molecular identifiers. Using its own MiXCR run on the PCR reads, TCRdb lists one record per CDR3 protein. The sample lists around 340,000 distinct CDR3 sequences; roughly 14% were seen once. The clonotype originates from a human donor who donated a stem cell graft to a child with Fanconi anemia. The chain joins TRBV11-2 to TRBJ2-2; D possibly corresponds to TRBD1 (6 bases). Source: PBMCs, taken from the stem cell graft. The DNA for the CDR3 is TGTGCCAGCAGCTTAGTGTTTGGGCTGGGGGCAGACACCGGGGAGCTGTTTTTT. Amino acids: CASSLVFGLGADTGELFF. Combining the CDR3 with reference TRBV11-2 and TRBJ2-2 gives the whole variable domain EAGVAQSPRYKIIEKRQSVAFWCNPISGHATLYWYQQILGQGPKLLIQFQNNGVVDDSQLPKDRFSAERLKGVDSTLKIQPAKLEDSAVYLCASSLVFGLGADTGELFFGEGSRLTVL.